These 16 T cell receptor beta chains were sequenced from one sample in a study of OX40 agonist ivuxolimab in advanced cancers. This table comes from immunoSEQ multiplex PCR, and its TCRdb copy is limited to in-frame clones, with some not included. Of about 76,000 clones listed, around 90% are singletons. Material: CD4+ or CD8+ T cells sorted from blood, obtained in a trial of the OX40 agonist ivuxolimab. The receptors originated from an adult with an advanced solid tumor such as melanoma, head and neck, liver or kidney cancer.

The chain employs TRBV6-1 and TRBJ2-5, with D perhaps assigned TRBD1 or TRBD2 (6 bases each). Germline loops: CDR1 MNHNS, CDR2 SASEGT. The V end was cut by 4 bases, the J end by 2 bases, with 20 bases between. CDR3 length: 17 amino acids. This CDR3 reads CASSGWPGEELQETQYF. DNA for the CDR3: TGTGCCAGCAGTGGCTGGCCAGGGGAGGAACTTCAAGAGACCCAGTACTTC.

The chain links TRBV4-1 to TRBJ1-3; D is possibly TRBD1 (5 bases). The CDR3 runs to 16 residues. The germline CDR1 and CDR2 sequences are MGHRA and YSYEKL. V lost 2 bases, J lost 0 bases, and 11 bases lay in between. This chain's CDR3 is CASSQTQQVSGNTIYF. DNA for the CDR3: TGCGCCAGCAGCCAAACGCAACAGGTCTCTGGAAACACCATATATTTT.

This sequence joins TRBV27 and TRBJ2-7; 9 nucleotides agree with TRBD1. CDR3 length equals 14 residues. CDR1 and CDR2 from the germline V gene are MNHEY and SMNVEV (reference sequence). J lost 3 bases, V lost 4 bases, and 4 bases had no gene match. Here the CDR3 reads CASSSGTGIYEQYF. The CDR3 nucleotides are TGTGCCAGCAGTTCAGGGACAGGGATCTACGAGCAGTACTTC.

The chain couples TRBV18 to TRBJ1-4; 8 bases are shared with TRBD1. With V trimmed by 3 bases and J by 2 bases, 2 bases remained unmatched. Looked up from germline, CDR1 is KGHSH and CDR2 is LQKENI. The CDR3 has 15 residues. CDR3: CASSPWTGTNEKLFF. The CDR3 DNA reads as TGTGCCAGCTCACCTTGGACAGGGACTAATGAAAAACTGTTTTTT. Supplemented by reference TRBV18 and TRBJ1-4, the full variable domain reads NAGVMQNPRHLVRRRGQEARLRCSPMKGHSHVYWYRQLPEEGLKFMVYLQKENIIDESGMPKERFSAEFPKEGPSILRIQQVVRGDSAAYFCASSPWTGTNEKLFFGSGTQLSVL.

The chain combines TRBV27 with TRBJ2-7; D remains unclear. The germline V gene has CDR1 MNHEY and CDR2 SMNVEV (reference sequence). V lost 7 bases and J lost 3, with 7 bases in between. The CDR3 runs to 11 residues. The CDR3 protein is CASKSFYEQYF. In DNA, the CDR3 is TGTGCCAGCAAGAGCTTCTACGAGCAGTACTTC.

J is TRBJ1-3 and V is TRBV19; no clear D. From germline, CDR1 is LNHDA and CDR2 SQIVND (reference sequence). The V end was cut by 5 bases, the J end by 4 bases, with 9 bases between. This CDR3 comprises 13 residues. CDR3: CASSRTDGNTIYF. The CDR3 region has the DNA TGTGCCAGTAGTCGAACGGACGGAAACACCATATATTTT.

V usage is TRBV7-9 and J usage is TRBJ2-3; no reliable D call. The CDR3 totals 13 residues. From germline, CDR1 is SEHNR and CDR2 FQNEAQ (reference sequence). The V and J ends lost 4 bases and 3 bases respectively, with 8 bases between them. Written as DNA, the CDR3 is TGTGCCAGCAGCTGGGGTTATACAGATACGCAGTATTTT. This gives the protein CASSWGYTDTQYF. Full variable domain (missing parts from reference TRBV7-9 and TRBJ2-3): DTGVSQNPRHKITKRGQNVTFRCDPISEHNRLYWYRQTLGQGPEFLTYFQNEAQLEKSRLLSDRFSAERPKGSFSTLEIQRTEQGDSAMYLCASSWGYTDTQYFGPGTRLTVL.

Here the CDR3 reads CASSPRPVFGQAKKLFF. Here the CDR3 DNA reads TGTGCCAGCTCACCAAGACCCGTTTTCGGACAGGCGAAAAAACTGTTTTTT. The chain combines TRBV18 with TRBJ1-4; TRBD1 aligns across 7 bases. This CDR3 spans 17 amino acids. Germline CDR1 is KGHSH and CDR2 is LQKENI. V lost 2 bases, J lost 9 bases, and 15 bases stayed unmatched.

In this sample, this clone turned up once. The chain combines TRBV5-1 with TRBJ1-1; 8 nucleotides line up with TRBD1. Losses at the gene ends were 4 bases for V and 0 bases for J; bases not matched to a gene: 8. The CDR3 runs 16 residues. Germline values: CDR1 SGHRS, CDR2 YFSETQ. The CDR3 is CASSERQGHMNTEAFF. CDR3 DNA sequence: TGCGCCAGCAGCGAGCGACAGGGGCACATGAACACTGAAGCTTTCTTT.

This clone was seen a single time. The chain combines TRBV27 with TRBJ1-5, with unresolved D. V lost 4 bases and J 5 bases, leaving 12 bases between the germline ends. Germline lookup yields CDR1 MNHEY and CDR2 SMNVEV (reference sequence). The CDR3 totals 14 residues. CDR3 nucleotides: TGTGCCAGCAGTTCCCGGGCCAGTTATCAGCCCCAGCATTTT. Its protein is CASSSRASYQPQHF.

This chain uses TRBV6-6 with TRBJ2-3; D is ambiguous. Trimming pared 2 bases from V and 2 bases from J, leaving 11 bases between. The CDR3 extends over 15 amino acids. Per the germline V gene, CDR1 is MNHNY and CDR2 is SVGAGI (reference sequence). This chain's CDR3 is CASSYLAETTDTQYF. The CDR3 coding sequence is TGTGCCAGCAGTTACCTGGCGGAGACCACAGATACGCAGTATTTT.

The V and J genes are TRBV10-3 and TRBJ2-1; no clear D gene. V was trimmed by 3 bases and J by 3 bases, leaving 3 bases between them. CDR1 is ENHRY, CDR2 SYGVKD, per germline. The CDR3 runs to 12 residues. The CDR3 DNA reads TGTGCCATCAGTGATAACTACAATGAGCAGTTCTTC. Amino acids: CAISDNYNEQFF.

V usage is TRBV2 and J usage is TRBJ2-7, with D unresolved. CDR1 SNHLY and CDR2 FYNNEI come from the germline V gene. The length of the CDR3 is 14 residues. Trimming stripped 7 bases from V and 5 bases from J, with 18 bases between. CDR3 in amino acids: CASKGTKGNHEQYF. In nucleotides, the CDR3 is TGTGCCAGCAAAGGTACGAAGGGTAACCACGAGCAGTACTTC.

This clone was detected only once. J is TRBJ2-7 and V is TRBV6-6, with 8 bases matching TRBD2. V lost 6 bases to trimming and J lost 3 bases; unmatched junction nucleotides: 4. The CDR3 totals 13 residues. The germline gives CDR1 MNHNY, CDR2 SVGAGI (reference sequence). CDR3 DNA: TGTGCCAGCAGGGGACTAGTCTTCTACGAGCAGTACTTC. Protein sequence: CASRGLVFYEQYF.

The count of this clone is one. The chain links TRBV7-2 to TRBJ1-5; D uncertain. Trimming stripped 2 bases from V and 2 bases from J, with 13 bases between. The V gene's germline CDR1 is SGHTA and CDR2 FQGNSA. There are 16 residues in the CDR3. CDR3 loop: CASSLLGEVGNQPQHF. As DNA, the CDR3 is TGTGCCAGCAGCTTACTCGGGGAAGTAGGCAATCAGCCCCAGCATTTT.

This chain links TRBV7-9 with TRBJ2-7; 12 bases are shared with TRBD2. Germline V gene sequence: CDR1 SEHNR, CDR2 FQNEAQ (reference sequence). The CDR3 consists of 16 residues. After removal of 5 bases from V and 4 bases from J, the junction contained 9 bases not matched to a gene. The CDR3 DNA sequence: TGTGCCAGCAGCCCGCCGACTAGCGGGAGCACGTACGAGCAGTACTTC. Protein sequence: CASSPPTSGSTYEQYF.